These 5 T cell receptor beta chains were all obtained from the same sample, sequenced in a study of blood T cell repertoires in COVID-19. Clones were read by immunoSEQ multiplex PCR, and TCRdb kept only the in-frame ones, dropping some. The data hold 130,000 or so clones, with under 85% observed a single time. Sequenced: peripheral blood. These receptor sequences come from a woman aged 55-70 years with acute or convalescent COVID-19.

The chain combines TRBV5-6 with TRBJ1-2; D unclear. V lost 3 bases, J lost 8 bases, and 14 bases lay in between. The CDR3 covers 13 residues. The germline gives CDR1 SGHDT, CDR2 YYEEEE. DNA of the CDR3: TGTGCCAGCAGCTCGGATCCTACGGGGGGCTACACCTTC. Its protein product is CASSSDPTGGYTF.

The V and J genes are TRBV29-1 and TRBJ1-3, with D perhaps matching TRBD1 (6 bases). The V end lost 5 bases, the J end lost 2 bases, and 13 bases lay between the germline ends. Germline values: CDR1 SQVTM, CDR2 ANQGSEA. The CDR3 loop spans 14 amino acids. The CDR3 DNA reads TGCAGCGTTACGGACAGAAGAACTGGAAACACCATATATTTT. Its protein is CSVTDRRTGNTIYF.

The chain uses TRBV18 and TRBJ2-5; D might be TRBD2 (5 bases). The CDR3 covers 13 residues. Between the trimmed V and J ends, which lost 3 bases and 4 bases, there was a span of 9 bases. The germline CDR1 and CDR2 sequences are KGHSH and LQKENI. CDR3 in DNA: TGTGCCAGCTCACCCGTCGGAGGAGAGACCCAGTACTTC. It yields the protein CASSPVGGETQYF.

The chain links TRBV10-2 to TRBJ1-2; D perhaps matches TRBD1 (6 bases). The CDR3 consists of 13 residues. Germline assignment: CDR1 WSHSY and CDR2 SAAADI. V dropped 9 bases and J dropped 5 bases, with 16 bases sitting between them. The CDR3 DNA reads as TGCGCCAGTAAGGGGGACGGACCGTATGGCTACACCTTC. Its protein is CASKGDGPYGYTF.

The V gene is TRBV15, the J gene TRBJ1-2, with 9 bases that match TRBD1. Trimming removed 5 bases from V and 8 bases from J; junction bases left unmatched: 6. CDR3 length equals 13 residues. Looked up from germline, CDR1 is LNHNV and CDR2 is YYDKDF (reference sequence). The CDR3 reads CATSQQGADGYTF. The CDR3 DNA sequence: TGTGCCACCAGCCAACAGGGGGCCGACGGCTACACCTTC.